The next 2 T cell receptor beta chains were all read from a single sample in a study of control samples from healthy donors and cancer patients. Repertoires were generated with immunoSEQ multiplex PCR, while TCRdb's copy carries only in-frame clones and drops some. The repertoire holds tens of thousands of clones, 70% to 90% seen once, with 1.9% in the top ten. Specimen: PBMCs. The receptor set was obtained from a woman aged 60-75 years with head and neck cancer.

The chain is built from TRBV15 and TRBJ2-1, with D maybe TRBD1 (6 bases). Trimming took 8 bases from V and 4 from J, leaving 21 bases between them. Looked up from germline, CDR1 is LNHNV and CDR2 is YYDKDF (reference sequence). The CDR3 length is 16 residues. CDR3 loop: CATVSGTRVHYNEQFF. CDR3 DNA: TGTGCCACCGTATCGGGGACAAGGGTCCATTACAATGAGCAGTTCTTC.

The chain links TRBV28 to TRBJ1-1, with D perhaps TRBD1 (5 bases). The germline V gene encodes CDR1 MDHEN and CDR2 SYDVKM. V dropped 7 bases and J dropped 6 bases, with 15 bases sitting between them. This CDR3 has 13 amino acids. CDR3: CASNRGLGSEAFF. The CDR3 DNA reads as TGTGCCAGCAATCGGGGCCTGGGGTCTGAAGCTTTCTTT.